This TCR beta chain was found in a study of metastatic and nonmetastatic thyroid tumors (dated by TCRdb to about 2020). Background for the entire study: The researchers compared repertoires between peripheral blood samples and tumor or nodule tissue samples from patients with malignant or benign thyroid disease.

Libraries were made using PCR. Sequencer: Illumina HiSeq 4000. High-throughput sequencing was used to profile the CDR3 region of the TCR beta-chain in every patient. The original pipeline was this. The researchers built a classifier to tell apart papillary thyroid cancer patients with distant metastasis, based on CDR3 differences among clinicopathological groups. The Shannon index was used to measure repertoire diversity, and the Morisita-Horn index was used to measure how similar tumor and blood repertoires were. TCRdb cleaned the public reads at Q25 with fastp, built clones with MiXCR and kept in-frame beta chains. The V and J calls follow TCRdb's processing rather than the paper's. The sample yields about 19,000 clones; roughly 25% were counted once. The top ten clonotypes cover 2.5% to 3.5% of the sample. As encoded in the germline V gene, CDR1 is MRHNA while CDR2 is SNTAGT. The CDR3 goes from the cysteine to the phenylalanine over 13 residues. The CDR3 DNA has 39 bases and is translated from base 1. Trimming takes 2 bases from V and 2 bases from J, and the germline ends sit 6 bases apart.

Before undergoing thyroid surgery, none of the patients had been given any kind of treatment. The study retrospectively analysed patient clinical samples collected from the early 2010s to the late 2010s using T-cell receptor beta sequencing. General study outcomes and caveats: In both blood and tumor samples, malignant tumors were reported to have significantly higher TCR beta diversity than benign nodules.

This clone appeared a few times. Its specific antigen is unknown. No base-level quality is on record; no much larger clone is a single base apart. The receptor was derived from a male donor with papillary thyroid cancer or a benign thyroid nodule (not recorded which). Some clones in this sample may be carry-over from other donors' samples. The sample consisted of blood. This chain is built from TRBV6-4 and TRBJ1-1; TRBD1 is perhaps the D gene, given 5 matching bases. The DNA sequence is given as TGTGCCAGCAGTGACAGGGACAACACTGAAGCTTTCTTT. The resulting protein is CASSDRDNTEAFF.